These 7 T cell receptor beta chains were all obtained from the same sample, sequenced in a study of T and B cells in COVID-19 patients. Each TRB amplification used roughly 220-550 ng of genomic DNA from blood. TRB rearrangements were amplified by multiplex PCR with BIOMED2 TRB-A/B primers. Via MiXCR, TCRdb re-called the multiplex PCR reads, giving one row per CDR3 protein. The sample has about 4,100 distinct CDR3 sequences, around 27% seen once. Input material: blood. These receptors all stem from a human donor with active COVID-19. The donor label of this sample is uncertain.

By sample fraction, this clonotype is medium-sized. This sequence joins TRBV6-5 and TRBJ2-1; D gene uncertain. This CDR3 spans 16 amino acids. Trimming shortened V by 2 bases and J by 0 bases, and 11 bases separated the two germline ends. Germline V gene sequence: CDR1 MNHEY, CDR2 SVGAGI. The CDR3 region has the DNA TGTGCCAGCAGTTACAGACGCCCCAGCTCCTACAATGAGCAGTTCTTC. This gives the protein CASSYRRPSSYNEQFF.

This rearrangement joins TRBV7-2 to TRBJ2-3; 9 positions match TRBD1. The ends lost 6 bases at V and 4 bases at J; junction bases unmatched: 2. This CDR3 has 13 amino acids. Per the germline V gene, CDR1 is SGHTA and CDR2 is FQGNSA. CDR3 DNA sequence: TGTGCCAGCAGGAGACAGGGGGCAGATACGCAGTATTTT. Amino acids: CASRRQGADTQYF.

This clonotype was observed a single time. This sequence may be a read error, since a much larger clone differs from it by one base. This likely comes from a read error, as the CDR3 has no conserved phenylalanine or tryptophan at its end. The chain employs TRBV5-5 and TRBJ2-7, with D hard to call. CDR1 is SGHKS, CDR2 YYEKEE, per germline (reference sequence). V lost 6 bases to trimming and J lost 3 bases, with 16 bases between them. There are 14 residues in the CDR3. The CDR3 protein is CASNPSGANYEQYL. Here the CDR3 DNA reads TGTGCCAGCAATCCATCGGGTGCTAACTACGAGCAGTACCTC.

This clonotype has just one count. V is TRBV6-5 and J is TRBJ2-1, with D hard to call. Germline V gene lookup returns CDR1 MNHEY and CDR2 SVGAGI. Trimming removed 2 bases at V and 5 bases at J, with 4 bases between. The CDR3 is made up of 12 amino acids. The CDR3 loop reads CASSYQDNEQFF. CDR3 coding DNA: TGTGCCAGCAGTTACCAAGACAATGAGCAGTTCTTC.

This clonotype is medium-sized within its sample. The V gene is TRBV7-6, the J gene TRBJ2-6; no definite D call. The CDR3 is made up of 16 amino acids. Germline CDR1 SGHVS, CDR2 FNYEAQ. V lost 0 bases, J lost 0 bases, and 6 bases lay in between. CDR3 sequence reads: CASSLAAFSGANVLTF. CDR3 bases: TGTGCCAGCAGCTTAGCGGCGTTCTCTGGGGCCAACGTCCTGACTTTC.

By share, this clonotype counts as medium-sized. V usage is TRBV6-5 and J usage is TRBJ2-5, with 9 bases lining up with TRBD1. J lost 7 bases, V lost 5 bases, and 5 bases had no gene match. CDR1 and CDR2 (germline): MNHEY, SVGAGI. CDR3 length: 13 amino acids. CDR3 DNA sequence: TGTGCCAGCAGTGAGGGACAGGGCTGGACCCAGTACTTC. Protein product: CASSEGQGWTQYF.

This clonotype was seen more than once but under ten times. The chain joins TRBV20-1 to TRBJ1-1; D is unresolved. The V end was cut by 5 bases, the J end by 4 bases, with 17 bases between. CDR1 and CDR2 (germline): DFQATT, SNEGSKA (reference sequence). The CDR3 sequence is 14 residues long. Written as DNA, the CDR3 is TGCAGTGCTGATATTGGACTTTTTGGCACTGAAGCTTTCTTT. Protein: CSADIGLFGTEAFF.